The 28 T cell receptor beta chains below come from one sample, sequenced in a study of blood T cell repertoires in COVID-19. Using immunoSEQ multiplex PCR, the repertoire was profiled, and TCRdb retains in-frame clones only, with some absent. The table lists roughly 380,000 clones, around nine tenths of them singletons, with under 2% in the top ten. Sequencing input: peripheral blood. The receptors stem from a woman aged 35 to 49 with COVID-19, enrolled during active disease.

This chain uses TRBV5-1 with TRBJ2-3; D might be TRBD1 (5 bases). The germline gives CDR1 SGHRS, CDR2 YFSETQ. Between the trimmed V and J ends, which lost 0 bases and 3 bases, there was a span of 8 bases. This CDR3 has 14 residues. The CDR3 DNA sequence: TGCGCCAGCAGCTTGGAGGGGTCAACAGATACGCAGTATTTT. It encodes CASSLEGSTDTQYF.

V usage is TRBV7-3 and J usage is TRBJ2-2; 11 nucleotides line up with TRBD2. Germline V CDR1 and CDR2: SGHTA, FQGTGA. Trimming at V came to 5 bases and at J to 7 bases, leaving 9 bases not matched to a gene. The CDR3 has 16 amino acids. The CDR3 DNA is TGTGCCAGCAGCCCTCTAGCGGGAGGAGGGATCGGGGAGCTGTTTTTT. Protein product: CASSPLAGGGIGELFF.

The V and J genes are TRBV4-1 and TRBJ2-6; 7 positions match TRBD1. In germline, CDR1 is MGHRA, CDR2 YSYEKL. The V and J ends lost 4 bases and 0 bases, in that order; junction bases with no gene match: 9. The CDR3 is 18 residues long. The CDR3 loop reads CASSPWDSASSGANVLTF. In DNA, the CDR3 is TGCGCCAGCAGCCCATGGGACAGCGCCTCCTCTGGGGCCAACGTCCTGACTTTC.

CDR3 loop: CASSRDRRYTGELFF. CDR3 nucleotide sequence: TGTGCCAGCAGCAGGGACAGGCGATACACCGGGGAGCTGTTTTTT. V and J are TRBV6-6 and TRBJ2-2; 8 bases agree with TRBD1. Trimming took 6 bases from V and 3 from J; bases not matched to a gene: 6. This CDR3 has 15 residues. Germline lookup yields CDR1 MNHNY and CDR2 SVGAGI (reference sequence).

The rearrangement uses TRBV5-1 and TRBJ2-7, with 7 bases that match TRBD1. The CDR3 is 16 residues long. From germline, CDR1 is SGHRS and CDR2 YFSETQ. J was trimmed by 4 bases and V by 0 bases; bases with no gene match: 10. DNA for the CDR3: TGCGCCAGCAGCTTGGGAGGGACAGAGGTCGTATACGAGCAGTACTTC. The encoded protein is CASSLGGTEVVYEQYF.

The CDR3 spells CASSSSPYEQYF. CDR3 nucleotide sequence: TGTGCCAGCAGCTCTAGCCCCTACGAGCAGTACTTC. This chain uses TRBV7-2 with TRBJ2-7; D is perhaps TRBD2 (5 bases). This CDR3 is 12 amino acids long. V shed 4 bases and J shed 2 bases, with 6 bases lying between them. The germline gives CDR1 SGHTA, CDR2 FQGNSA.

This clone appeared a few times. The chain carries TRBV28 and TRBJ1-5; the match to TRBD1 covers 7 bases. J lost 7 bases, V lost 4 bases, and 10 bases had no gene match. Germline values: CDR1 MDHEN, CDR2 SYDVKM. CDR3 size: 15 residues. The CDR3 is CASSSRTGLIQPQHF. The CDR3 coding sequence is TGTGCCAGCAGTTCTAGGACAGGCCTTATACAGCCCCAGCATTTT.

J is TRBJ2-2 and V is TRBV7-3, with D tentatively TRBD1 (5 bases). V was trimmed by 1 base and J by 3 bases, leaving 9 bases between them. CDR1 SGHTA and CDR2 FQGTGA come from the germline V gene. This CDR3 comprises 15 residues. This chain's CDR3 is CASSLSQGHTGELFF. In nucleotides, the CDR3 is TGTGCCAGCAGCTTAAGCCAGGGCCACACCGGGGAGCTGTTTTTT.

Of note for this clone: Other DNA sequences in this specimen translate into the identical CDR3. This chain joins TRBV9 and TRBJ1-2; D possibly corresponds to TRBD1 (5 bases). Germline CDR1 is SGDLS and CDR2 is YYNGEE. With 2 bases removed from V and 2 bases from J, the gap between germline ends came to 7 bases. There are 13 residues in the CDR3. CDR3 in DNA: TGTGCCAGCAGCGTTCAGGGAAACTATGGCTACACCTTC. This codes for CASSVQGNYGYTF.

V is TRBV7-9 and J is TRBJ1-2, with D tentatively TRBD1 (6 bases). V lost 7 bases, J lost 2 bases, and 17 bases lay in between. Germline V gene sequence: CDR1 SEHNR, CDR2 FQNEAQ (reference sequence). This CDR3 has 15 residues. The CDR3 region is CASTQRQDGNYGYTF. As DNA, the CDR3 is TGTGCCAGCACCCAGAGACAGGACGGAAACTATGGCTACACCTTC.

The J gene is TRBJ1-2, the V gene TRBV18, with D perhaps matching TRBD1 (6 bases). CDR3 size: 18 residues. Per the germline V gene, CDR1 is KGHSH and CDR2 is LQKENI. V was clipped by 2 bases and J by 0 bases, with 19 bases between them. CDR3 residues: CASSPSNIGTGSNYGYTF. CDR3 DNA sequence: TGTGCCAGCTCACCATCAAATATCGGAACAGGGTCTAACTATGGCTACACCTTC.

The rearrangement links TRBV7-2 to TRBJ2-3; 7 bases line up with TRBD2. Germline V gives CDR1 SGHTA, CDR2 FQGNSA. The length of the CDR3 is 15 residues. V was clipped by 5 bases and J by 3 bases; unmatched bases: 8. The CDR3 is CASSHHRTSTDTQYF. The CDR3 bases are TGTGCCAGCAGCCACCACCGGACTAGTACAGATACGCAGTATTTT.

This clone was detected once. The chain joins TRBV28 to TRBJ1-1; 10 bases match TRBD1. V gave up 1 base and J gave up 11 bases; unmatched junction bases: 7. The CDR3 runs to 14 residues. The germline V gene has CDR1 MDHEN and CDR2 SYDVKM. CDR3 bases: TGTGCCAGCAGTTTATTAAGACAGGGGGCCTCGGCTTTCTTT. The encoded protein is CASSLLRQGASAFF.

The chain combines TRBV5-1 with TRBJ2-1; the match to TRBD2 covers 10 bases. The germline V gene has CDR1 SGHRS and CDR2 YFSETQ. V dropped 4 bases and J dropped 4; count of bases not matched to a gene: 5. The CDR3 is 15 residues long. The CDR3 nucleotides read TGCGCCAGCAGCCGGCTAGCGGGAGCTTACAATGAGCAGTTCTTC. Its protein is CASSRLAGAYNEQFF.

The gene calls are TRBV4-3 and TRBJ1-1; the D gene is possibly TRBD1 (6 bases). This CDR3 spans 15 amino acids. Trimming removed 3 bases at V and 6 bases at J, with 17 bases between. The V gene's germline CDR1 is LGHNA and CDR2 YSLEER. The CDR3 sequence is CASSQEARGAPEAFF. The CDR3 region has the DNA TGCGCCAGCAGCCAGGAGGCGCGGGGGGCGCCTGAAGCTTTCTTT.

J is TRBJ1-1 and V is TRBV4-1; no reliable D call. With 2 bases removed from V and 2 bases from J, the gap between germline ends came to 9 bases. There are 14 residues in the CDR3. From germline, CDR1 is MGHRA and CDR2 YSYEKL. Here the CDR3 reads CASSQSPINTEAFF. CDR3 in DNA: TGCGCCAGCAGCCAATCCCCAATCAACACTGAAGCTTTCTTT.

This chain uses TRBV7-2 with TRBJ1-1; TRBD1 is a possible D gene (5 bases). Germline CDR1 is SGHTA and CDR2 is FQGNSA. The CDR3 covers 14 residues. The V and J ends lost 7 bases and 3 bases respectively, with 15 bases between them. The CDR3 bases are TGTGCCAGCACCCGGGTAGCGGGGGACACTGAAGCTTTCTTT. Its translation is CASTRVAGDTEAFF.

This clone has just one count. The chain carries TRBV15 and TRBJ2-1; D not certain. Trimming removed 9 bases from V and 8 bases from J, with 17 bases in between. CDR1 LNHNV and CDR2 YYDKDF come from the germline V gene (reference sequence). This CDR3 is built from 13 residues. The CDR3 protein is CATARVIEDEQFF. CDR3 DNA: TGTGCCACAGCACGTGTTATAGAAGATGAGCAGTTCTTC.

The chain carries TRBV5-5 and TRBJ2-7; 7 positions match TRBD2. The junction had 11 bases not matched to a gene; V was cut back by 6 bases and J by 2 bases. CDR1 and CDR2 (germline): SGHKS, YYEKEE (reference sequence). This CDR3 is built from 15 residues. CDR3: CASTPEGGPTYEQYF. The CDR3 DNA reads TGTGCCAGCACCCCCGAGGGAGGGCCTACCTACGAGCAGTACTTC.

V and J are TRBV3-1 (or the pseudogene TRBV3-2) and TRBJ2-1; D gene uncertain. Trimming stripped 1 base from V and 10 bases from J, with 14 bases between. The CDR3 spans 14 residues. The germline gives CDR1 LGHDT, CDR2 YNNKEL (reference sequence). CDR3 loop: CASSQAHVAREQFF. DNA for the CDR3: TGTGCCAGCAGCCAAGCCCATGTAGCCCGGGAGCAGTTCTTC.

The chain is built from TRBV6-6 and TRBJ2-2; 8 nucleotides align to TRBD1. Unmatched junction bases numbered 8, after V lost 10 bases and J lost 4 bases. The germline CDR1 and CDR2 sequences are MNHNY and SVGAGI (reference sequence). This CDR3 comprises 14 residues. The CDR3, as DNA: TGTGCCACTTCCGGGACAGGTGGCACCGGGGAGCTGTTTTTT. Amino acids: CATSGTGGTGELFF.

The chain combines TRBV7-2 with TRBJ2-7, with 8 positions matching TRBD1. V lost 8 bases and J lost 0; bases outside the gene matches: 3. Germline V gives CDR1 SGHTA, CDR2 FQGNSA. The CDR3 is made up of 13 amino acids. CDR3 amino acids: CASRGTGSYEQYF. The CDR3 nucleotides read TGTGCCAGCCGGGGGACAGGCTCCTACGAGCAGTACTTC.

V gene TRBV24-1 combines with J gene TRBJ2-1; D remains unclear. The CDR3 sequence is 16 residues long. V was pared by 4 bases and J by 2 bases, with 14 bases between. Germline V CDR1 and CDR2: KGHDR, SFDVKD. Here the CDR3 reads CATSESQLFAYNEQFF. DNA of the CDR3: TGTGCCACCAGTGAGTCACAGCTCTTTGCCTACAATGAGCAGTTCTTC.

The chain is built from TRBV18 and TRBJ1-5; a weak D match, TRBD1 (6 bases). Germline CDR1 is KGHSH and CDR2 is LQKENI. V lost 1 base to trimming and J lost 4 bases, with 11 bases between them. The CDR3 runs to 15 residues. In nucleotides, the CDR3 is TGTGCCAGCTCACCACTTAACAGGGCAAATCAGCCCCAGCATTTT. Its translation: CASSPLNRANQPQHF.

The gene calls are TRBV4-1 and TRBJ2-2; perhaps TRBD2 as D (6 bases). This CDR3 has 17 residues. V was clipped by 0 bases and J by 5 bases, with 16 bases between them. CDR1 is MGHRA and CDR2 is YSYEKL in the germline V gene. For the CDR3, the DNA is TGCGCCAGCAGCCAAGAAAGGCGGGGCGCAAGGACCGGGGAGCTGTTTTTT. Encoded protein: CASSQERRGARTGELFF.

J is TRBJ2-7 and V is TRBV7-9; D is unresolved. Trimming removed 3 bases at V and 6 bases at J, with 15 bases between. The CDR3 sequence is 14 residues long. The germline gives CDR1 SEHNR, CDR2 FQNEAQ (reference sequence). CDR3 nucleotide sequence: TGTGCCAGCAGCTTCCTAGTCTCCTCAACCGAGCAGTACTTC. Protein product: CASSFLVSSTEQYF.

The chain combines TRBV19 with TRBJ1-5; D is undetermined. Germline loops: CDR1 LNHDA, CDR2 SQIVND (reference sequence). V was trimmed by 3 bases and J by 0 bases, leaving 9 bases between them. CDR3 size: 15 residues. The CDR3 sequence is CASSIFESSNQPQHF. The DNA for the CDR3 is TGTGCCAGTAGTATTTTCGAGAGTAGCAATCAGCCCCAGCATTTT.

The V gene is TRBV25-1, the J gene TRBJ1-6; TRBD1 matches 8 bases. Germline V gene sequence: CDR1 MGHDK, CDR2 SYGVNS. V was clipped by 7 bases and J by 7 bases; unmatched bases: 9. The CDR3 consists of 15 residues. This CDR3 is CASMGPGTGNSPLHF. The CDR3 bases are TGTGCCAGCATGGGCCCGGGGACAGGAAATTCACCCCTCCACTTT.